Listed here are 20 T cell receptor beta chains from one sample, sequenced in a study of regulatory T cells in long-lasting Graves disease. TCR beta libraries were built with iRepertoire HTBI primers and Arm-PCR of CDR3 regions. TCRdb re-called the multiplex PCR reads through MiXCR, storing one row per CDR3 protein. The data contain a few hundred thousand distinct CDR3 sequences, about an eighth of them singletons. Time point denoted: newly diagnosed GD, antithyroid drugs for less than 3 months. Preparation of the TCR library used RNA extracted from PBMCs. The sample also formed part of further work on T cells in Graves' hyperthyroidism and ophthalmopathy.

The sequencing used peripheral blood mononuclear cells (PBMCs), collected at new diagnosis, from a patient treated with antithyroid drugs. The receptors originated from a woman aged 18-29 years with Graves disease.

This clonotype was counted between two and nine times. V usage is TRBV6-2 or TRBV6-3 and J usage is TRBJ1-1; D possibly corresponds to TRBD1 (5 bases). This CDR3 region has 12 residues. The germline gives CDR1 MNHEY, CDR2 SVGEGT. The CDR3 spells CALGAWDTEAFF. The CDR3, as DNA: TGTGCTCTCGGGGCATGGGACACTGAAGCTTTCTTT.

This clonotype was observed many times. This chain joins TRBV12-3 or TRBV12-4 and TRBJ2-1, with D possibly being TRBD2 (5 bases). Between the trimmed V and J ends, which lost 6 bases and 1 base, there was a span of 10 bases. This CDR3 is built from 14 residues. This CDR3 is CASRPGDSYNEQFF. The CDR3 DNA reads as TGTGCCAGCAGGCCCGGGGATTCCTACAATGAGCAGTTCTTC.

Only one count was recorded for this clonotype. The chain is built from TRBV20-1 and TRBJ2-4, with D tentatively TRBD1 (6 bases). The CDR3 is 11 amino acids. CDR1 DFQATT and CDR2 SNEGSKA come from the germline V gene (reference sequence). V lost 5 bases to trimming and J lost 9 bases, with 11 bases between them. The DNA of the CDR3 is TGCAGTGCTGGCCTAGGGGGCATTCAGTACTTC. Amino acids: CSAGLGGIQYF.

This clonotype was found once. The chain uses TRBV4-2 and TRBJ1-6; D call uncertain. The CDR3 has 18 residues. The germline V and J ends were trimmed by 0 bases and 0 bases, with 12 bases remaining between them. The germline V gene encodes CDR1 LGHNA and CDR2 YNFKEQ. CDR3 DNA: TGTGCCAGCAGCCAAGAGGGCCGGCTGAGCTCCTATAATTCACCCCTCCACTTT. Translating gives CASSQEGRLSSYNSPLHF.

At least ten counts were recorded for this clonotype. This chain joins TRBV6-1 and TRBJ1-3, with 9 bases lining up with TRBD1. Germline CDR1 MNHNS, CDR2 SASEGT. The CDR3 is made up of 21 amino acids. Trimming at V came to 1 base and at J to 0 bases, leaving 16 bases not matched to a gene. CDR3 nucleotides: TGTGCCAGCAGTGAAGGTTTGGTTGCTGGGACAGGGAGCTTCTCTGGAAACACCATATATTTT. It encodes CASSEGLVAGTGSFSGNTIYF.

This clonotype was found many times. J is TRBJ2-2 and V is TRBV29-1; D gene unclear. Germline CDR1 SQVTM, CDR2 ANQGSEA. The CDR3 is made up of 13 amino acids. Trimming took 4 bases from V and 6 from J, leaving 12 bases between them. In nucleotides, the CDR3 is TGCAGCGTTGGAGTTAAATCGGCCGGGGAGCTGTTTTTT. This codes for CSVGVKSAGELFF.

This clonotype was found many times. The CDR3 sequence: CASSLSSLLFF. The CDR3 coding sequence is TGTGCCAGCAGCTTATCTAGCCTGCTGTTTTTT. V gene TRBV7-2 combines with J gene TRBJ2-2, with D tentatively TRBD2 (5 bases). CDR1 and CDR2 from the germline V gene are SGHTA and FQGNSA. This CDR3 spans 11 amino acids. V was cut by 2 bases and J by 13 bases, with 8 bases left in between.

This clonotype was seen at least ten times. This chain joins TRBV19 and TRBJ1-1; D is unresolved. The CDR3 has 14 residues. Germline loops: CDR1 LNHDA, CDR2 SQIVND (reference sequence). V gave up 3 bases and J gave up 0 bases, with 8 bases separating them. This chain's CDR3 is CASSIGVMNTEAFF. The CDR3 region has the DNA TGTGCCAGTAGTATTGGAGTCATGAACACTGAAGCTTTCTTT.

This clonotype was seen at least ten times. The rearrangement joins TRBV30 to TRBJ1-2; the D gene is possibly TRBD1 (5 bases). The V end was cut by 0 bases, the J end by 6 bases, with 8 bases between. The CDR3 length is 12 residues. From germline, CDR1 is GTSNPN and CDR2 SVGIG (reference sequence). DNA of the CDR3: TGTGCCTGGAGTGTGGGGGTTAATGGCTACACCTTC. Amino acids: CAWSVGVNGYTF.

The J gene is TRBJ2-7, the V gene TRBV28; 7 nucleotides match TRBD1. CDR1 is MDHEN, CDR2 SYDVKM, per germline. The V segment lost 3 bases and the J segment 4 bases; nucleotides outside the gene matches: 18. The CDR3 length is 18 residues. The CDR3 DNA reads as TGTGCCAGCAGTTTCGATAAGGGAACAGGGGCCCTCTTTTACGAGCAGTACTTC. Its protein is CASSFDKGTGALFYEQYF.

As concerns this clonotype: Germline and junction disagree at one end, which may indicate a read error. The chain couples TRBV19 to TRBJ2-4; possible D gene TRBD1, 6 bases. Germline V lookup: CDR1 LNHDA, CDR2 SQIVND (reference sequence). The CDR3 has 14 residues. CDR3 in amino acids: CASSIVDRPNIQYF. The DNA of the CDR3 is TGTGCCAGTAGTATAGTAGACAGGCCAAACATCCAGTACTTC. Looking up the rest from reference TRBV19 and TRBJ2-4 gives the full variable domain: DGGITQSPKYLFRKEGQNVTLSCEQNLNHDAMYWYRQDPGQGLRLIYYSQIVNDFQKGDIAEGYSVSREKKESFPLTVTSAQKNPTAFYLCASSIVDRPNIQYFGAGTRLSVL.

This clonotype was seen many times. The V and J genes are TRBV7-2 and TRBJ2-7; 7 nucleotides match TRBD2. Germline CDR1 SGHTA, CDR2 FQGNSA. V gave up 5 bases and J gave up 0 bases; unmatched junction bases: 7. This CDR3 has 15 residues. CDR3 sequence (DNA): TGTGCCAGCAGCATAAGACTAGCCTCCTCCTACGAGCAGTACTTC. This codes for CASSIRLASSYEQYF. Complete variable domain (other parts from reference TRBV7-2 and TRBJ2-7): GAGVSQSPSNKVTEKGKDVELRCDPISGHTALYWYRQSLGQGLEFLIYFQGNSAPDKSGLPSDRFSAERTGGSVSTLTIQRTQQEDSAVYLCASSIRLASSYEQYFGPGTRLTVT.

In this sample, this clonotype turned up many times. The chain has TRBV19 and TRBJ2-1; D remains unclear. Germline V gene lookup returns CDR1 LNHDA and CDR2 SQIVND (reference sequence). V was pared by 7 bases and J by 9 bases, with 13 bases between. CDR3 length equals 12 residues. The CDR3 loop is CASTPSWGEQFF. As DNA, the CDR3 is TGTGCCAGTACGCCCTCTTGGGGTGAGCAGTTCTTC.

In this sample, this clonotype turned up a few times. The chain is built from TRBV6-1 and TRBJ2-2; 8 bases are a match to TRBD1. J lost 0 bases, V lost 6 bases, and 0 bases had no gene match. Germline assignment: CDR1 MNHNS and CDR2 SASEGT. The CDR3 spans 14 residues. For the CDR3, the DNA is TGTGCCAGCAGACAGGGGGCGAACACCGGGGAGCTGTTTTTT. It codes for CASRQGANTGELFF.

This clonotype was seen repeatedly, ten times or more. This chain links TRBV18 with TRBJ2-3; D is undetermined. The V gene's germline CDR1 is KGHSH and CDR2 LQKENI. The CDR3 covers 14 residues. Trimming stripped 3 bases from V and 0 bases from J, with 7 bases between. The CDR3 DNA is TGTGCCAGCTCACCCTTTGACAGCACAGATACGCAGTATTTT. Its protein product is CASSPFDSTDTQYF.

This clonotype has only one observation. The V and J genes are TRBV11-3 and TRBJ2-3; perhaps TRBD2 as D (6 bases). V was clipped by 2 bases and J by 2 bases, with 11 bases between them. Germline CDR1 SGHNT, CDR2 YENEEA. This CDR3 spans 15 amino acids. The CDR3: CASSLYGGITDTQYF. The CDR3 DNA follows: TGTGCCAGCAGCTTATACGGGGGTATCACAGATACGCAGTATTTT. The variable domain in full, completed from reference TRBV11-3 and TRBJ2-3, reads EAGVVQSPRYKIIEKKQPVAFWCNPISGHNTLYWYLQNLGQGPELLIRYENEEAVDDSQLPKDRFSAERLKGVDSTLKIQPAELGDSAVYLCASSLYGGITDTQYFGPGTRLTVL.

This clonotype occurred a few times. V and J are TRBV9 and TRBJ2-3; D is possibly TRBD1 (6 bases). Germline V gene sequence: CDR1 SGDLS, CDR2 YYNGEE. The CDR3 loop spans 15 amino acids. V was pared by 0 bases and J by 2 bases, with 10 bases between. The CDR3 protein is CASSVAGGNTDTQYF. DNA for the CDR3: TGTGCCAGCAGCGTAGCTGGGGGCAACACAGATACGCAGTATTTT.

This clonotype has a handful of counts. The chain joins TRBV6-1 to TRBJ2-5, with D possibly matching TRBD2 (6 bases). CDR1 is MNHNS and CDR2 is SASEGT in the germline V gene. Trimming removed 6 bases at V and 1 base at J, with 9 bases between. This CDR3 region has 13 residues. The CDR3 is CASRPGSQETQYF. As DNA, the CDR3 is TGTGCCAGCAGACCCGGGAGCCAAGAGACCCAGTACTTC.

This clonotype was counted many times. This chain connects TRBV7-6 to TRBJ2-1; possible D gene TRBD2, 6 bases. The CDR3 is 13 residues long. Between the trimmed V and J ends, which lost 5 bases and 4 bases, there was a span of 9 bases. CDR1 and CDR2 from the germline V gene are SGHVS and FNYEAQ. CDR3 in amino acids: CASSPGTYNEQFF. The CDR3 bases are TGTGCCAGCAGCCCCGGGACTTACAATGAGCAGTTCTTC.

The table lists this clonotype with a few counts. The junction does not match germline at one end; this may be a read error. This chain joins TRBV10-3 and TRBJ2-3; no definite D call. In germline, CDR1 is ENHRY, CDR2 SYGVKD. The CDR3 has 13 amino acids. CDR3 coding DNA: TGTGCCATCAAAGGACCGGGCACGGATACGCAGTATTTT. Encoded protein: CAIKGPGTDTQYF.